This entry lists 17 T cell receptor beta chains sequenced from one sample in a study of CD8 T cells in Susac syndrome. When the RNA was reverse transcribed, random hexamers were used with an input of 0.5 to 1 ug. TCRdb processed the immunoSEQ multiplex PCR reads anew with MiXCR; each CDR3 protein has one entry. The profile shows tens of thousands of distinct CDR3 sequences, approximately 94% of them singletons. The specimen sequenced was CD8+ T cells from PBMCs. Every receptor here comes from a human donor in good health.

This rearrangement joins TRBV10-3 to TRBJ2-1; 10 bases line up with TRBD2. V lost 8 bases and J lost 6; bases outside the gene matches: 4. The CDR3 runs to 13 residues. Germline-derived CDR1 and CDR2 are ENHRY and SYGVKD. The CDR3 bases are TGTGCCATCCTAGCGGGAGCGGGCAATGAGCAGTTCTTC. Encoded protein: CAILAGAGNEQFF.

In DNA form, the CDR3 reads TGTGCCAGCAGTGAAAGGACTAGCGGGAGACCGGATCAAGAGACCCAGTACTTC. Its translation is CASSERTSGRPDQETQYF. The rearrangement links TRBV2 to TRBJ2-5; TRBD2 aligns across 13 bases. V gave up 2 bases and J gave up 2 bases; unmatched junction bases: 8. The CDR3 consists of 18 residues. Germline V gives CDR1 SNHLY, CDR2 FYNNEI.

The V and J genes are TRBV7-9 and TRBJ2-3, with D perhaps matching TRBD1 (5 bases). From germline, CDR1 is SEHNR and CDR2 FQNEAQ (reference sequence). Trimming took 5 bases from V and 5 from J, leaving 17 bases between them. The CDR3 is made up of 15 amino acids. CDR3 protein: CASSGVGDTLDTQYF. DNA for the CDR3: TGTGCCAGCAGCGGAGTAGGGGATACACTAGATACGCAGTATTTT.

The chain recombines TRBV3-1 with TRBJ1-4; D gene uncertain. Germline V CDR1 and CDR2: LGHDT, YNNKEL (reference sequence). The germline V and J ends were trimmed by 0 bases and 3 bases, with 11 bases remaining between them. The CDR3 extends over 16 amino acids. The CDR3 reads CASSQDLDAANEKLFF. In DNA, the CDR3 is TGTGCCAGCAGCCAAGATTTGGACGCTGCTAATGAAAAACTGTTTTTT.

CDR3 nucleotides: TGTGCCAGCAGCTCCGGTGGGGCACACCAGCCCCAGCATTTT. This gives the protein CASSSGGAHQPQHF. The chain has TRBV7-9 and TRBJ1-5; tentative D call: TRBD1 (5 bases). The CDR3 is 14 residues long. Germline V gene sequence: CDR1 SEHNR, CDR2 FQNEAQ (reference sequence). V was shortened by 4 bases and J by 7 bases, with 14 bases between the two germline ends.

Of note for this clonotype: The junction departs from the called germline gene at one end, perhaps through a read error. V usage is TRBV25-1 and J usage is TRBJ1-5; 10 bases are shared with TRBD1. CDR1 MGHDK and CDR2 SYGVNS come from the germline V gene. The length of the CDR3 is 14 residues. CDR3 loop: CASGDRGQNQPQHF. The CDR3 nucleotides read TGTGCCAGCGGTGACAGGGGGCAGAATCAGCCCCAGCATTTT.

This rearrangement joins TRBV5-4 to TRBJ2-5, with 11 positions matching TRBD2. Germline trimming cut 0 bases from V and 3 bases from J; bases unmatched to any gene: 1. The length of the CDR3 is 15 residues. Germline V lookup: CDR1 SGHNT, CDR2 YYREEE (reference sequence). CDR3 amino acids: CASSLVGLAEETQYF. DNA of the CDR3: TGTGCCAGCAGCTTGGTGGGACTAGCGGAAGAGACCCAGTACTTC.

CDR3 protein: CASSQLEVRDREYDEQFF. The CDR3 coding sequence is TGCGCCAGCAGTCAATTGGAGGTCCGGGACAGGGAATACGATGAGCAGTTCTTC. V gene TRBV23-1 combines with J gene TRBJ2-1, with 9 nucleotides matching TRBD1. TRBV23-1 is assigned to the ORF class and has an uncertain function. V lost 1 base, J lost 8 bases, and 15 bases stayed unmatched. The CDR3 covers 18 residues.

This sequence joins TRBV20-1 and TRBJ2-5; D uncertain. V gave up 5 bases and J gave up 4 bases, with 11 bases separating them. The CDR3 runs 12 residues. Germline V gene sequence: CDR1 DFQATT, CDR2 SNEGSKA (reference sequence). CDR3 in amino acids: CSARAIGETQYF. In DNA form, the CDR3 reads TGCAGTGCTCGGGCGATCGGAGAGACCCAGTACTTC.

This chain connects TRBV19 to TRBJ1-5, with D unclear. The V gene lost 7 bases and the J gene lost 6 bases, with 10 bases spanning the gap. The CDR3 loop spans 12 amino acids. Germline assignment: CDR1 LNHDA and CDR2 SQIVND (reference sequence). CDR3 sequence (DNA): TGTGCCAGTATAGCGGTCGGTCAGCCCCAGCATTTT. Its translation is CASIAVGQPQHF.

The chain employs TRBV28 and TRBJ1-1; D is unresolved. The V and J ends lost 1 base and 4 bases respectively, with 16 bases between them. Germline CDR1 is MDHEN and CDR2 is SYDVKM. The CDR3 has 16 amino acids. The DNA of the CDR3 is TGTGCCAGCAGTTTATCTTTATCTTGGGAAGGCACTGAAGCTTTCTTT. It specifies CASSLSLSWEGTEAFF.

The chain joins TRBV4-1 to TRBJ2-7; unclear D gene. The CDR3 has 15 residues. V lost 0 bases and J lost 2, with 11 bases in between. Germline values: CDR1 MGHRA, CDR2 YSYEKL. CDR3 protein: CASSQESSGPYEQYF. As DNA, the CDR3 is TGCGCCAGCAGCCAAGAGTCTTCAGGCCCCTACGAGCAGTACTTC.

As regards this clonotype: Relative to the germline gene, one junction end is altered; a read error may explain this. This CDR3 reads CASGLGGLAYEQYF. CDR3 sequence (DNA): TGTGCCAGCGGCTTGGGGGGCCTAGCCTACGAGCAGTACTTC. The gene calls are TRBV5-6 and TRBJ2-7, with D possibly called TRBD1 or TRBD2 (6 bases each). There are 14 residues in the CDR3. The germline V gene has CDR1 SGHDT and CDR2 YYEEEE.

The chain has TRBV29-1 and TRBJ2-2, with D possibly TRBD1 on 6 matching bases. Germline lookup yields CDR1 SQVTM and CDR2 ANQGSEA. This CDR3 comprises 12 residues. CDR3 sequence (DNA): TGCACCGCCGTAGGGGGAGCCGGGGAGCTGTTTTTT. This translates into CTAVGGAGELFF.

This clonotype was seen a single time. J is TRBJ2-3 and V is TRBV28, with unresolved D. Germline loops: CDR1 MDHEN, CDR2 SYDVKM. The CDR3 is 14 amino acids. Trimming took off 2 bases at V and 4 bases at J, with 10 bases between the two ends. The CDR3: CASSLIGSADTQYF. CDR3 coding DNA: TGTGCCAGCAGTTTAATCGGATCGGCAGATACGCAGTATTTT.

This clonotype was found once. The chain links TRBV5-1 to TRBJ2-5; D may correspond to TRBD1 or TRBD2 (5 bases each). The CDR3 runs to 15 residues. Per germline, CDR1 SGHRS and CDR2 YFSETQ. V lost 4 bases, J lost 3 bases, and 16 bases lay in between. CDR3 residues: CASSAHGTPEETQYF. The CDR3 DNA reads TGCGCCAGCAGCGCCCACGGGACGCCTGAAGAGACCCAGTACTTC. The variable domain in full, completed from reference TRBV5-1 and TRBJ2-5, reads KAGVTQTPRYLIKTRGQQVTLSCSPISGHRSVSWYQQTPGQGLQFLFEYFSETQRNKGNFPGRFSGRQFSNSRSEMNVSTLELGDSALYLCASSAHGTPEETQYFGPGTRLLVL.

This chain links TRBV13 with TRBJ1-3; no reliable D call. CDR1 and CDR2 (germline): PRHDT, FYEKMQ (reference sequence). The CDR3 consists of 14 residues. V lost 2 bases and J 4 bases, leaving 9 bases between the germline ends. The CDR3 sequence: CASSLLAEGNTIYF. The CDR3 region has the DNA TGTGCCAGCAGCTTATTGGCAGAAGGAAACACCATATATTTT.